The next 13 T cell receptor beta chains were all read from a single sample in a study of cytomegalovirus exposure and HLA in healthy donors. The method was immunoSEQ multiplex PCR; TCRdb's version includes in-frame clones alone and lacks a portion of them. The sample carries around 56,000 clones, about 92% recorded once. Sample: PBMCs. The receptor source for this set is a woman in her late teens or twenties in good health and CMV-seropositive.

The rearrangement links TRBV11-2 to TRBJ2-1, with 9 nucleotides matching TRBD2. This CDR3 is built from 18 residues. The V gene end was trimmed by 5 bases and the J gene end by 4 bases; junction bases not matched to a gene: 15. CDR1 SGHAT and CDR2 FQNNGV come from the germline V gene. CDR3 coding DNA: TGTGCCAGCAGCCCACGTCGGGGGGTGAGCGGGGGGTACAATGAGCAGTTCTTC. This encodes CASSPRRGVSGGYNEQFF.

This chain connects TRBV27 to TRBJ1-2, with D possibly being TRBD1 (5 bases). CDR1 and CDR2 from the germline V gene are MNHEY and SMNVEV (reference sequence). Between the trimmed V and J ends, which lost 3 bases and 4 bases, there was a span of 12 bases. The CDR3 extends over 14 amino acids. This chain's CDR3 is CASSLAGQGYGYTF. DNA for the CDR3: TGTGCCAGCAGTTTGGCAGGGCAAGGCTATGGCTACACCTTC.

As regards this clone: Other DNA sequences in the same sample also yield this CDR3. The gene calls are TRBV5-1 and TRBJ1-2; D is unresolved. This CDR3 has 15 residues. V was shortened by 0 bases and J by 4 bases, with 13 bases between the two germline ends. The germline V gene encodes CDR1 SGHRS and CDR2 YFSETQ. The CDR3 reads CASSLDGSSGYGYTF. As DNA, the CDR3 is TGCGCCAGCAGCTTGGATGGGTCGTCAGGCTATGGCTACACCTTC.

The J gene is TRBJ2-7, the V gene TRBV7-9; weak D call: TRBD2 (7 bases). Trimming left V 7 bases short and J 2 bases short, with 15 bases between. The length of the CDR3 is 14 residues. The germline V gene encodes CDR1 SEHNR and CDR2 FQNEAQ (reference sequence). The CDR3 reads CASTRGGAAYEQYF. CDR3 in DNA: TGTGCCAGCACCCGAGGGGGGGCGGCCTACGAGCAGTACTTC.

The chain employs TRBV6-6 and TRBJ1-1; possible D gene TRBD1, 5 bases. Germline-derived CDR1 and CDR2 are MNHNY and SVGAGI (reference sequence). The CDR3 totals 14 residues. V lost 7 bases and J 6 bases, leaving 18 bases between the germline ends. CDR3 in DNA: TGTGCCAGCACTAGAGGACGGGGGACCTCTGAAGCTTTCTTT. Residues: CASTRGRGTSEAFF.

This rearrangement joins TRBV7-9 to TRBJ2-7, with D uncertain. The CDR3 is 12 amino acids. The germline V and J ends were trimmed by 3 bases and 4 bases, with 7 bases remaining between them. Per the germline V gene, CDR1 is SEHNR and CDR2 is FQNEAQ (reference sequence). The DNA of the CDR3 is TGTGCCAGCAGCTTCTTCGGGTACGAGCAGTACTTC. This gives the protein CASSFFGYEQYF.

The chain is built from TRBV6-4 and TRBJ2-3; a possible D gene is TRBD1 (6 bases). The V gene's germline CDR1 is MRHNA and CDR2 SNTAGT. V lost 11 bases, J lost 1 base, and 10 bases lay in between. The CDR3 length is 12 residues. CDR3 region: CAGGPGTDTQYF. The DNA for the CDR3 is TGTGCCGGGGGCCCCGGCACAGATACGCAGTATTTT.

The rearrangement joins TRBV10-3 to TRBJ1-1, with TRBD1 identical over 9 bases. V shed 4 bases and J 3 bases; nucleotides not matched to a gene: 9. CDR1 and CDR2 from the germline V gene are ENHRY and SYGVKD. The CDR3 extends over 16 amino acids. The CDR3 DNA reads TGTGCCATCAGTGTTTCGGGACAGGGTAGCCACACTGAAGCTTTCTTT. The encoded protein is CAISVSGQGSHTEAFF.

This clone was found once. J is TRBJ1-2 and V is TRBV6-5; tentative D call: TRBD1 (6 bases). This CDR3 is built from 12 residues. CDR1 and CDR2 (germline): MNHEY, SVGAGI. Trimming stripped 5 bases from V and 4 bases from J, with 8 bases between. CDR3 DNA sequence: TGTGCCAGCAGTAAGGACAGCTATGGCTACACCTTC. As protein: CASSKDSYGYTF.

This sequence joins TRBV19 and TRBJ1-5, with 10 bases that match TRBD1. The CDR3 covers 17 residues. V gave up 4 bases and J gave up 1 base; unmatched junction bases: 7. Germline V gene sequence: CDR1 LNHDA, CDR2 SQIVND (reference sequence). The CDR3 DNA follows: TGTGCCAGTAGTAGCTTCCGACAGGGGGCGAGCAATCAGCCCCAGCATTTT. Encoded protein: CASSSFRQGASNQPQHF.

This chain joins TRBV5-6 and TRBJ2-3; the match to TRBD1 covers 10 bases. The J segment lost 6 bases and the V segment lost 3 bases, leaving 7 bases of the junction unmatched. Germline V gene lookup returns CDR1 SGHDT and CDR2 YYEEEE. The CDR3 runs 15 residues. As DNA, the CDR3 is TGTGCCAGCAGCTGGTGGGACAGGGGATTGGATACGCAGTATTTT. This sequence encodes CASSWWDRGLDTQYF.

This sequence joins TRBV18 and TRBJ1-4; 9 bases are a match to TRBD1. With V trimmed by 2 bases and J by 0 bases, 4 bases remained unmatched. Per the germline V gene, CDR1 is KGHSH and CDR2 is LQKENI. This CDR3 has 17 residues. CDR3 DNA: TGTGCCAGCTCACCAACGGGACAGGGTGCAACTAATGAAAAACTGTTTTTT. Its translation is CASSPTGQGATNEKLFF.

This chain connects TRBV5-4 to TRBJ1-6; TRBD1 might be the D (6 bases). This CDR3 is built from 14 residues. The V and J ends lost 4 bases and 9 bases respectively, with 14 bases between them. In germline, CDR1 is SGHNT, CDR2 YYREEE (reference sequence). The CDR3 nucleotides read TGTGCCAGCAGCACCGCGGGGGGGCCTTCACCCCTCCACTTT. As protein: CASSTAGGPSPLHF.